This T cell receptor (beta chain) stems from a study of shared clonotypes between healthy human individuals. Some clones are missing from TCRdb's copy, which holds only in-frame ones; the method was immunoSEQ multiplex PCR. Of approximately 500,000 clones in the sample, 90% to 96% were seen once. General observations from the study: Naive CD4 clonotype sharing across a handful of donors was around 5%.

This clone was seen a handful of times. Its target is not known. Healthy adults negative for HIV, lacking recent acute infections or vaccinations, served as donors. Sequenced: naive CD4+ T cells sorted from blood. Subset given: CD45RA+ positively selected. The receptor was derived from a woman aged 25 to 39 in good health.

The CDR3 DNA is TGCGCCAGCAGCTTGGGACGGCCGGTTAGCGGGAGAGTCGAGCAGTACTTC. Translated, it gives CASSLGRPVSGRVEQYF. The rearrangement links TRBV5-1 to TRBJ2-7; TRBD2 aligns across 9 bases. Trimming removed 0 bases from V and 6 bases from J; junction bases left unmatched: 13. The CDR3 runs to 17 residues. Germline V gene sequence: CDR1 SGHRS, CDR2 YFSETQ.